This T cell receptor (beta chain) appears in the sequencing data of a study of regulatory T cells in long-lasting Graves disease. Arm-PCR with iRepertoire HTBI primers amplified the CDR3 regions for these TCR beta libraries. MiXCR, run by TCRdb on the multiplex PCR reads, gives a single entry per CDR3 protein. The table includes 310,000 or so distinct CDR3 sequences, around a fifth detected once. The time point here: persistent/refractory GD, antithyroid drugs over 5 years with positive TRAb. The TCR library used RNA extracted from PBMCs. Here the sequenced sample was peripheral blood mononuclear cells (PBMCs), taken when the disease was refractory, from a patient treated with antithyroid drugs. The origin of this receptor is a female donor with Graves disease.

CDR3 sequence reads: CASSYEPGTGFGEQYF. The CDR3 DNA reads TGTGCCAGCAGTTACGAACCTGGGACAGGGTTTGGCGAGCAGTACTTC. This chain joins TRBV6-5 and TRBJ2-7; 9 bases are shared with TRBD1. The J segment lost 6 bases and the V segment lost 2 bases, leaving 11 bases of the junction unmatched. The CDR3 totals 16 residues. The germline V gene encodes CDR1 MNHEY and CDR2 SVGAGI.